The next 29 T cell receptor beta chains were all read from a single sample in a study of beta chain features in type 1 diabetes. Whole-study results and caveats: TCRB CDR3s from Type 1 diabetes patients were moderately but significantly shorter in all four CD4+ subsets.

The antigens of these receptors remain unknown. Investigators reverse transcribed all isolated RNA, so they sequenced expressed TCRB transcripts. Produced via immunoSEQ multiplex PCR; TCRdb's table is partial and in-frame only. The sample lists 160,000 or so clones, roughly 65% seen once, with roughly 0.095% in the top ten. Specimen: naive CD4+ T cells from blood. The receptors originated from a man aged 30-40 years with type 1 diabetes.

The chain carries TRBV4-1 and TRBJ2-7; tentative D call: TRBD2 (6 bases). Per germline, CDR1 MGHRA and CDR2 YSYEKL. The CDR3 totals 16 residues. V shed 1 base and J shed 3 bases, with 16 bases lying between them. The CDR3, as DNA: TGCGCCAGCAGCCAAGGGACTCGGGGGTCCCTCTACGAGCAGTACTTC. Translation gives CASSQGTRGSLYEQYF.

J is TRBJ2-3 and V is TRBV29-1, with 8 nucleotides matching TRBD1. Germline V gives CDR1 SQVTM, CDR2 ANQGSEA. The V gene end was trimmed by 7 bases and the J gene end by 11 bases; junction bases not matched to a gene: 11. The CDR3 is 12 amino acids. The CDR3 reads CSARTGRSWQYF. Here the CDR3 DNA reads TGCAGCGCGAGGACAGGGAGGAGCTGGCAGTATTTT.

This sequence joins TRBV30 and TRBJ1-1; D unresolved. There are 11 residues in the CDR3. V was shortened by 2 bases and J by 4 bases, with 5 bases between the two germline ends. CDR1 is GTSNPN and CDR2 is SVGIG in the germline V gene (reference sequence). The CDR3 loop reads CAWSRSTEAFF. CDR3 DNA: TGTGCCTGGAGTCGGTCCACTGAAGCTTTCTTT.

In its sample, this clone was seen a few times. The chain is built from TRBV25-1 and TRBJ1-4, with D possibly matching TRBD1 (6 bases). The germline V gene encodes CDR1 MGHDK and CDR2 SYGVNS. Trimming took off 1 base at V and 3 bases at J, with 9 bases between the two ends. This CDR3 region has 15 residues. CDR3 in amino acids: CASSESGVPNEKLFF. The DNA for the CDR3 is TGTGCCAGCAGTGAATCAGGGGTTCCTAATGAAAAACTGTTTTTT.

A remark on this clone: In the same sample, other DNA sequences code for this CDR3. The gene calls are TRBV29-1 and TRBJ2-5, with D perhaps matching TRBD1 or TRBD2 (5 bases each). Looked up from germline, CDR1 is SQVTM and CDR2 is ANQGSEA. Trimming shortened V by 6 bases and J by 5 bases, and 13 bases separated the two germline ends. There are 12 residues in the CDR3. CDR3 loop: CSVGQGRETQYF. The CDR3 DNA is TGCAGCGTGGGTCAGGGACGGGAGACCCAGTACTTC.

The V gene is TRBV11-2, the J gene TRBJ2-3, with D tentatively TRBD2 (5 bases). This CDR3 region has 14 residues. V was shortened by 3 bases and J by 3 bases, with 10 bases between the two germline ends. Looked up from germline, CDR1 is SGHAT and CDR2 is FQNNGV. CDR3 DNA sequence: TGTGCCAGCAGCTTCCATCCGGGGACAGATACGCAGTATTTT. Translation gives CASSFHPGTDTQYF. The complete variable domain, with remaining parts taken from reference TRBV11-2 and TRBJ2-3, reads EAGVAQSPRYKIIEKRQSVAFWCNPISGHATLYWYQQILGQGPKLLIQFQNNGVVDDSQLPKDRFSAERLKGVDSTLKIQPAKLEDSAVYLCASSFHPGTDTQYFGPGTRLTVL.

The chain is built from TRBV9 and TRBJ2-7, with D perhaps TRBD1 (6 bases). Trimming cost V 4 bases and J 0 bases, with 14 bases left between them. The V gene's germline CDR1 is SGDLS and CDR2 YYNGEE. This CDR3 has 15 residues. The CDR3: CASSLGTTTSYEQYF. CDR3 in DNA: TGTGCCAGCAGCCTTGGGACAACTACCTCCTACGAGCAGTACTTC. The variable domain in full, with the rest retrieved from reference TRBV9 and TRBJ2-7, is DSGVTQTPKHLITATGQRVTLRCSPRSGDLSVYWYQQSLDQGLQFLIQYYNGEERAKGNILERFSAQQFPDLHSELNLSSLELGDSALYFCASSLGTTTSYEQYFGPGTRLTVT.

The chain carries TRBV2 and TRBJ2-1; TRBD2 agrees at 10 bases. V lost 5 bases, J lost 8 bases, and 9 bases stayed unmatched. There are 15 residues in the CDR3. CDR1 is SNHLY, CDR2 FYNNEI, per germline. CDR3 loop: CASSFTSGAGDEQFF. The DNA of the CDR3 is TGTGCCAGCAGTTTCACTAGCGGGGCTGGGGATGAGCAGTTCTTC.

In this sample, this clone turned up a few times. The V gene is TRBV29-1, the J gene TRBJ2-3, with TRBD1 as a possible D gene (5 bases). CDR3 length: 13 residues. Trimming removed 7 bases at V and 1 base at J, with 12 bases between. CDR1 and CDR2 (germline): SQVTM, ANQGSEA. The CDR3 DNA is TGCAGCGCTCAGGGCTGGGGCACAGATACGCAGTATTTT. This gives the protein CSAQGWGTDTQYF.

V is TRBV7-9 and J is TRBJ2-2; a possible D gene is TRBD2 (5 bases). The CDR3 length is 16 residues. Trimming removed 5 bases at V and 6 bases at J, with 19 bases between. CDR1 and CDR2 from the germline V gene are SEHNR and FQNEAQ (reference sequence). The CDR3 spells CASSPGAAGLAGELFF. DNA of the CDR3: TGTGCCAGCAGCCCAGGCGCGGCGGGTTTGGCCGGGGAGCTGTTTTTT. Full variable domain (remainder filled in from reference TRBV7-9 and TRBJ2-2): DTGVSQNPRHKITKRGQNVTFRCDPISEHNRLYWYRQTLGQGPEFLTYFQNEAQLEKSRLLSDRFSAERPKGSFSTLEIQRTEQGDSAMYLCASSPGAAGLAGELFFGEGSRLTVL.

J is TRBJ2-1 and V is TRBV30, with a possible D match to TRBD1 (6 bases). V lost 1 base and J lost 8, with 9 bases in between. This CDR3 spans 12 amino acids. The germline V gene encodes CDR1 GTSNPN and CDR2 SVGIG (reference sequence). The CDR3 sequence is CAWSAGVHEQFF. The CDR3 nucleotides read TGTGCCTGGAGTGCAGGGGTGCATGAGCAGTTCTTC.

The chain carries TRBV23-1 and TRBJ1-1; no clear D. TRBV23-1 carries the ORF label, with uncertain function. This CDR3 contains 15 residues. The germline V and J ends were trimmed by 0 bases and 1 base, with 9 bases remaining between them. This CDR3 reads CASSQSGRQNTEAFF. CDR3 in DNA: TGCGCCAGCAGTCAATCCGGGCGACAGAACACTGAAGCTTTCTTT.

This clone was counted between two and nine times. The V call is TRBV29-1, the J call TRBJ2-5; D unresolved. Germline values: CDR1 SQVTM, CDR2 ANQGSEA. The CDR3 is made up of 13 amino acids. The V and J ends lost 4 bases and 1 base respectively, with 10 bases between them. CDR3 in DNA: TGCAGCGTTGCACAGATGAGCCAAGAGACCCAGTACTTC. Residues: CSVAQMSQETQYF. The full variable domain, rest sourced from reference TRBV29-1 and TRBJ2-5, is SAVISQKPSRDICQRGTSLTIQCQVDSQVTMMFWYRQQPGQSLTLIATANQGSEATYESGFVIDKFPISRPNLTFSTLTVSNMSPEDSSIYLCSVAQMSQETQYFGPGTRLLVL.

A single count supports this clone. This chain connects TRBV5-1 to TRBJ2-1; D might be TRBD2 (6 bases). This CDR3 region has 17 residues. Looked up from germline, CDR1 is SGHRS and CDR2 is YFSETQ. V was cut by 3 bases and J by 8 bases, with 24 bases left in between. The CDR3 nucleotides are TGCGCCAGCAGCTCGACCTCCCTACGGGGGACCCGGGATGAGCAGTTCTTC. Encoded protein: CASSSTSLRGTRDEQFF.

This clone was counted between two and nine times. The rearrangement uses TRBV29-1 and TRBJ2-5; D is possibly TRBD1 or TRBD2 (5 bases each). The CDR3 spans 13 residues. With 6 bases removed from V and 1 base from J, the gap between germline ends came to 12 bases. Germline CDR1 is SQVTM and CDR2 is ANQGSEA. The CDR3 DNA follows: TGCAGCGTCGCCTCGGGGACCCAAGAGACCCAGTACTTC. It codes for CSVASGTQETQYF. The variable domain in full, with the rest retrieved from reference TRBV29-1 and TRBJ2-5, is SAVISQKPSRDICQRGTSLTIQCQVDSQVTMMFWYRQQPGQSLTLIATANQGSEATYESGFVIDKFPISRPNLTFSTLTVSNMSPEDSSIYLCSVASGTQETQYFGPGTRLLVL.

The CDR3: CASSIKGSEQFF. Written as DNA, the CDR3 is TGTGCCAGTAGTATAAAGGGCAGTGAGCAGTTCTTC. The J gene is TRBJ2-1, the V gene TRBV19; unclear D gene. CDR1 LNHDA and CDR2 SQIVND come from the germline V gene (reference sequence). The CDR3 is 12 amino acids. V was cut by 2 bases and J by 9 bases, with 8 bases left in between.

The chain links TRBV30 to TRBJ1-2, with D perhaps TRBD1 (5 bases). V shed 4 bases and J shed 2 bases, with 8 bases lying between them. Germline V CDR1 and CDR2: GTSNPN, SVGIG (reference sequence). This CDR3 region has 12 residues. The CDR3 here is CAWTGGNYGYTF. Here the CDR3 DNA reads TGTGCCTGGACCGGGGGGAACTATGGCTACACCTTC.

The gene calls are TRBV7-9 and TRBJ2-7; TRBD1 might be the D (5 bases). Trimming removed 4 bases at V and 4 bases at J, with 17 bases between. The CDR3 covers 15 residues. Germline V gives CDR1 SEHNR, CDR2 FQNEAQ (reference sequence). The CDR3 reads CASSSPEAGFYEQYF. CDR3 sequence (DNA): TGTGCCAGCAGCTCACCTGAGGCAGGGTTTTACGAGCAGTACTTC. Using reference TRBV7-9 and TRBJ2-7 for the parts outside the CDR3, the full variable domain is DTGVSQNPRHKITKRGQNVTFRCDPISEHNRLYWYRQTLGQGPEFLTYFQNEAQLEKSRLLSDRFSAERPKGSFSTLEIQRTEQGDSAMYLCASSSPEAGFYEQYFGPGTRLTVT.

This chain links TRBV20-1 with TRBJ2-4; no reliable D call. Germline CDR1 is DFQATT and CDR2 is SNEGSKA (reference sequence). Trimming removed 3 bases at V and 10 bases at J, with 10 bases between. The CDR3 is 11 residues long. In nucleotides, the CDR3 is TGCAGTGCTAGGTTGGAGTATATTCAGTACTTC. Translation: CSARLEYIQYF.

This sequence joins TRBV9 and TRBJ2-7; the D call may be TRBD1 or TRBD2 (5 bases each). The CDR3 has 15 amino acids. Deletions cut 0 bases from V and 1 base from J, with 11 bases between. The germline gives CDR1 SGDLS, CDR2 YYNGEE. Written as DNA, the CDR3 is TGTGCCAGCAGCGTAGATGGGGACGGATCCTACGAGCAGTACTTC. The encoded protein is CASSVDGDGSYEQYF.

The rearrangement joins TRBV18 to TRBJ2-7, with TRBD1 identical over 7 bases. The CDR3 covers 13 residues. The ends lost 2 bases at V and 3 bases at J; junction bases unmatched: 1. Germline CDR1 reads KGHSH; CDR2 reads LQKENI. The CDR3 here is CASSPGTDYEQYF. CDR3 DNA sequence: TGTGCCAGCTCACCAGGGACAGACTACGAGCAGTACTTC.

The V and J genes are TRBV2 and TRBJ1-1; weak D call: TRBD1 (6 bases). Germline V gene data show CDR1 as SNHLY and CDR2 as FYNNEI. The CDR3 loop spans 13 amino acids. V was trimmed by 3 bases and J by 6 bases, leaving 11 bases between them. The CDR3 is CASSDSRQAEAFF. The CDR3, as DNA: TGTGCCAGCAGTGATTCCCGACAGGCTGAAGCTTTCTTT. Complete variable domain (other parts from reference TRBV2 and TRBJ1-1): EPEVTQTPSHQVTQMGQEVILRCVPISNHLYFYWYRQILGQKVEFLVSFYNNEISEKSEIFDDQFSVERPDGSNFTLKIRSTKLEDSAMYFCASSDSRQAEAFFGQGTRLTVV.

The genes are TRBV4-3 and TRBJ2-3, with TRBD1 identical over 7 bases. With 2 bases clipped from V and 1 base from J, the junction kept 3 bases outside the gene matches. Germline V CDR1 and CDR2: LGHNA, YSLEER. CDR3 length: 15 amino acids. The CDR3 is CASSQTGDRTDTQYF. The CDR3 coding sequence is TGCGCCAGCAGCCAAACAGGGGACCGCACAGATACGCAGTATTTT.

Details on this clone: The sample has other DNA sequences that encode this CDR3 too. The genes are TRBV19 and TRBJ2-5, with 7 bases matching TRBD1. Germline V gene sequence: CDR1 LNHDA, CDR2 SQIVND (reference sequence). The V and J ends lost 5 bases and 4 bases, in that order; junction bases with no gene match: 4. This CDR3 contains 13 residues. The CDR3 reads CASSLTGRETQYF. As DNA, the CDR3 is TGTGCCAGTAGTTTGACAGGGCGAGAGACCCAGTACTTC.

J is TRBJ2-1 and V is TRBV4-3; D is unresolved. The CDR3 contains 12 residues. Germline values: CDR1 LGHNA, CDR2 YSLEER. The V gene lost 0 bases and the J gene lost 7 bases, with 4 bases spanning the gap. CDR3 DNA sequence: TGCGCCAGCAGCCAAGACAAGAATGAGCAGTTCTTC. It encodes CASSQDKNEQFF.

Points on this clone: This sample includes further DNA sequences coding for the same CDR3. The rearrangement joins TRBV5-1 to TRBJ2-5; D is uncertain. Germline V gene lookup returns CDR1 SGHRS and CDR2 YFSETQ. V lost 0 bases to trimming and J lost 5 bases, with 5 bases between them. CDR3 length: 12 residues. CDR3 sequence: CASSLVRETQYF. The CDR3 nucleotides read TGCGCCAGCAGCTTGGTCAGGGAGACCCAGTACTTC.

This clone was detected a few times. The chain carries TRBV4-2 and TRBJ2-1; TRBD2 agrees at 7 bases. This CDR3 region has 16 residues. Germline CDR1 LGHNA, CDR2 YNFKEQ. Unmatched junction bases numbered 6, after V lost 4 bases and J lost 0 bases. The CDR3 DNA is TGTGCCAGCAGCCTCTCTTCGGGGGGCTCCTACAATGAGCAGTTCTTC. Protein sequence: CASSLSSGGSYNEQFF.

This chain links TRBV5-4 with TRBJ1-5, with D perhaps TRBD1 (5 bases). The CDR3 runs to 17 residues. V lost 1 base to trimming and J lost 4 bases, with 18 bases between them. Germline-derived CDR1 and CDR2 are SGHNT and YYREEE (reference sequence). CDR3 amino acids: CASSLFSGEGANQPQHF. CDR3 in DNA: TGTGCCAGCAGCTTGTTTTCGGGGGAAGGGGCAAATCAGCCCCAGCATTTT.

The gene calls are TRBV13 and TRBJ2-3, with a tentative D call TRBD2 (5 bases). Germline loops: CDR1 PRHDT, CDR2 FYEKMQ (reference sequence). V lost 7 bases and J lost 2, with 13 bases in between. The CDR3 is made up of 14 amino acids. The CDR3 protein is CASKPGWTTDTQYF. The CDR3, as DNA: TGTGCCAGCAAGCCGGGGTGGACCACAGATACGCAGTATTTT.